This TCR beta chain was sequenced during a study of T cell clones after liver transplantation (dated by TCRdb to about 2019). Background on the whole study: Samples were obtained from ITN030ST, a randomized trial in which withdrawal of immunosuppression was attempted within 2 years of liver transplantation. Subjects received no induction therapy and standard immunosuppression until randomization at 12-24 months post-transplant. Blood samples were collected pre-transplant, pre-randomization before withdrawal, and post-randomization after either full withdrawal or failed withdrawal. Third party-reactive TCRbeta sequences from pre-transplant MLRs were also identified as an antigen-independent comparator for donor-reactive sequences. Of the 8 liver transplant recipients making up the studied cohort, 3 were classified as tolerant and 5 as non-tolerant. Of the eight recipients, three were HCV-positive, while the remaining recipients had been transplanted for non-autoimmune, non-viral indications. Tolerance was defined as complete immunosuppression withdrawal for at least one year with no rise in liver enzymes beyond twice the upper limit of normal. Donor-reactive T cell clones were identified using TCRbeta sequencing after a pre-transplant mixed lymphocyte reaction and were then followed in post-transplant blood. Results and caveats for the whole study, not just this receptor: Because allograft tissue specimens were not available, migration of donor-reactive T cells into the graft, rather than deletion, may have occurred. Conclusions were preliminary, limited by small, heterogeneous patient numbers and non-standardized post-transplant time points. After accounting for repertoire turnover, donor-reactive detection was significantly reduced in 7 of 8 subjects for CD4 and 8 of 8 for CD8. In a couple of subjects, low numbers of available donor cells limited the measurable donor-reactive repertoire. A greater decline was seen for donor-reactive sequences than for third party-reactive sequences, suggesting partial antigen-specific deletion unrelated to withdrawal success. In 5 of 8 subjects, circulating donor-reactive CD4 TCRbeta sequences decreased significantly after transplant, regardless of tolerance or HCV status.

This clone was counted once. Its binding antigen is unknown. Base quality data are lacking; no much larger clone is found one base away. From a lookup of the germline V gene (reference sequence), CDR1 and CDR2 are PRHDT and FYEKMQ. Trimming removed 6 bases from V and 0 bases from J; the gene matches leave 2 bases unexplained. Spanning cysteine to phenylalanine, the CDR3 consists of 14 amino acids. Only the CDR3 portion is preserved as DNA: 42 bases, with reading frame beginning at the first base. High-throughput TCRbeta CDR3 sequencing of frozen genomic DNA was performed by immunoSEQ, including PCR amplification, mapping, bias correction and internal controls. The authors' analysis ran thus. Only productive rearrangements were retained, and each unique TCRbeta sequence was defined by its CDR3 nucleotide sequence together with its V and J gene. A sequence counted as donor-reactive only if the sequence showed at least 5-fold expansion in CFSE-low cells compared with unstimulated pre-transplant cells and had a frequency of at least 0.01%. Per-subject minimum frequency thresholds, based on the lowest-template unstimulated sample, ensured at least 90% detection power. Jensen-Shannon divergence between the top 1000 TCRbeta sequences after and before transplant was used to measure repertoire turnover. Two-sided Fisher's exact tests were used to test for changes in the detection of donor-reactive sequences. The source is immuneACCESS, and TCRdb retained only in-frame sequences with V and J called. Part of the clones is not carried over; for the studies checked, unresolved V genes explain less than half of this, and the remainder is unexplained. V and J calls and clone size are copied from that table; D and trimming were computed from the DNA. This sample gives 25,000 to 35,000 clones in total; about 94% of them show up just once. The ten largest clones capture roughly 26% of the sample.

Thawed unstimulated PBMCs were stained for CD3, CD4 and CD8 and FACS-sorted into CD3+CD4+ and CD3+CD8+ populations. All 8 studied subjects were randomized to withdrawal of immunosuppression. The Qiagen DNeasy Blood and Tissue Kit was used for isolation of genomic DNA. The source was CD8+ T cells from blood, collected 12 months after liver transplant. This TCR was recovered from a human patient who received a liver transplant. In transplant recipients, some T cells may be of donor rather than host origin. The chain was built from TRBV13 and TRBJ1-3, and TRBD1 aligns with 7 junction nucleotides. The CDR3 has the sequence CASSSGGSGNTIYF. The nucleotide sequence reads as follows: TGTGCCAGCAGTTCAGGGGGCTCTGGAAACACCATATATTTT.